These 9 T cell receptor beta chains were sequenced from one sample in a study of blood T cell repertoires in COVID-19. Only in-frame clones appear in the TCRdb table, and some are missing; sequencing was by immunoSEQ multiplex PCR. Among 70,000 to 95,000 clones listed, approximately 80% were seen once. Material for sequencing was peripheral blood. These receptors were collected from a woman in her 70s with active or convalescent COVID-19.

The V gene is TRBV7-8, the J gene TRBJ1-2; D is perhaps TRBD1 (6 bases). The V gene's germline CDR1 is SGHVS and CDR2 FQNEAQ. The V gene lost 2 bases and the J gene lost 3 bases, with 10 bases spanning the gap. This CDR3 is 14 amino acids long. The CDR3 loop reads CASSLRTADYGYTF. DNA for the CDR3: TGTGCCAGCAGCTTACGGACAGCAGACTATGGCTACACCTTC.

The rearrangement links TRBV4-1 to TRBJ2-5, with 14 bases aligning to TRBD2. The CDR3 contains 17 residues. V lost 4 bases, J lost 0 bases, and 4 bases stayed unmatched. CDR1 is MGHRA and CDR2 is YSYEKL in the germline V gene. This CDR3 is CASSLRTSGGYQETQYF. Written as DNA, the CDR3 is TGCGCCAGCAGCCTCCGGACTAGCGGGGGGTACCAAGAGACCCAGTACTTC.

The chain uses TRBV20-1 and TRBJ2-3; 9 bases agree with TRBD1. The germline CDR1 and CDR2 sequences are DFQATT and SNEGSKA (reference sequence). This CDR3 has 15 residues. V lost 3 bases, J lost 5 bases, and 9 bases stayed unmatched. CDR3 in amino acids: CSASGTGMMVDTQYF. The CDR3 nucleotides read TGCAGTGCTAGTGGGACAGGGATGATGGTAGATACGCAGTATTTT.

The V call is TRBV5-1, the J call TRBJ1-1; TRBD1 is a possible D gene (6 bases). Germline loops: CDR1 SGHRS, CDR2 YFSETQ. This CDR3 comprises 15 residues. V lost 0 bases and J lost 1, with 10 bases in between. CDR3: CASSLDQGGNTEAFF. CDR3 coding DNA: TGCGCCAGCAGCTTGGATCAAGGGGGGAACACTGAAGCTTTCTTT.

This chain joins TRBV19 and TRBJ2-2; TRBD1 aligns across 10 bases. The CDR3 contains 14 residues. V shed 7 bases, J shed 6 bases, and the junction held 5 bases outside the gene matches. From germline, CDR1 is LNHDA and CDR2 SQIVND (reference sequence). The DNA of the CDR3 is TGTGCCAGTAAGGACAGGGGGAGCGCCGGGGAGCTGTTTTTT. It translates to CASKDRGSAGELFF.

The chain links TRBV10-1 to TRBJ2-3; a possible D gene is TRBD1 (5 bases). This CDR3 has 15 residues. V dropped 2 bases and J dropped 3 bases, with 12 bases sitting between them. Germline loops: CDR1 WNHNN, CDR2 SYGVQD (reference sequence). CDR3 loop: CASSETRAGTDTQYF. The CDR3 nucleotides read TGCGCCAGCAGTGAGACCAGGGCCGGGACAGATACGCAGTATTTT.

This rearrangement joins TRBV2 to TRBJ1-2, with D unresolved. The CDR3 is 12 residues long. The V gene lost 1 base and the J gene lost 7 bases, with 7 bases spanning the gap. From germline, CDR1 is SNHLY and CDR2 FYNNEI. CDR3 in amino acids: CASSEGRSGYTF. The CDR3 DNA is TGTGCCAGCAGTGAAGGCCGGAGTGGCTACACCTTC.

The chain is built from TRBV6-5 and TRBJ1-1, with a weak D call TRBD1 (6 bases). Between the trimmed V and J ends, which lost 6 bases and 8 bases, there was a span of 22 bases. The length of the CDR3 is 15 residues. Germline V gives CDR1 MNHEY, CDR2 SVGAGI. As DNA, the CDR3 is TGTGCCAGCAGGCTCCCGGGGGGGGCTGAGTGGGAAGCTTTCTTT. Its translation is CASRLPGGAEWEAFF.

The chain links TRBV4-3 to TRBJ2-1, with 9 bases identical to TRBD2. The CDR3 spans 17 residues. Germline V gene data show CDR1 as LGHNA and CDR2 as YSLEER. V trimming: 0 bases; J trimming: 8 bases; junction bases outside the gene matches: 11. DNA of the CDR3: TGCGCCAGCAGCCAAGAAAAAGGGGGACTAGCATACGATGAGCAGTTCTTC. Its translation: CASSQEKGGLAYDEQFF.